Listed below are T cell receptor beta chains from one sample, sequenced in a study of beta chain features in type 1 diabetes. Sequenced by immunoSEQ multiplex PCR; TCRdb stores in-frame clones only, minus some. The profile covers approximately 250,000 clones, with around 25% appearing a single time and around 0.013% taken by the ten largest. Specimen: naive CD4+ T cells from blood. These receptors came from a woman aged 25-40 years with type 1 diabetes. The CDR3 runs from the conserved cysteine through the conserved F or W. A D gene is named only where the DNA matches it firmly. Rows give clone size only sometimes, using once, few, many, or a class for an expanded clone.

clone size: few; V gene: TRBV6-4; J gene: TRBJ1-1; D gene: TRBD1; CDR3 protein: CASSERTGSVAFF; CDR3 DNA: TGTGCCAGCAGTGAACGGACAGGGTCGGTAGCTTTCTTT
clone size: NA; V gene: TRBV7-9; J gene: TRBJ2-1; D gene: NA; CDR3 protein: CASSLRGGVDEQFF; CDR3 DNA: TGTGCCAGCAGCTTGAGGGGGGGGGTCGATGAGCAGTTCTTC
clone size: few; V gene: TRBV28; J gene: TRBJ2-5; D gene: NA; CDR3 protein: CASSRIVSLDQETQYF; CDR3 DNA: TGTGCCAGCAGTAGAATCGTATCGCTAGACCAAGAGACCCAGTACTTC
clone size: NA; V gene: TRBV30; J gene: TRBJ1-4; D gene: NA; CDR3 protein: CAWSGLGGSTNEKLFF; CDR3 DNA: TGTGCCTGGAGTGGATTAGGAGGTTCAACTAATGAAAAACTGTTTTTT
clone size: NA; V gene: TRBV30; J gene: TRBJ2-7; D gene: NA; CDR3 protein: CAWGVGSYEQYF; CDR3 DNA: TGTGCCTGGGGAGTGGGTTCGTACGAGCAGTACTTC
clone size: few; V gene: TRBV7-2; J gene: TRBJ2-7; D gene: NA; CDR3 protein: CASRADSTEQYF; CDR3 DNA: TGTGCCAGCAGGGCGGACTCGACCGAGCAGTACTTC
clone size: few; V gene: TRBV7-3; J gene: TRBJ2-3; D gene: NA; CDR3 protein: CASSPSSYVTDTQYF; CDR3 DNA: TGTGCCAGCAGCCCCTCTAGCTATGTCACAGATACGCAGTATTTT
clone size: few; V gene: TRBV30; J gene: TRBJ2-2; D gene: TRBD2; CDR3 protein: CAWSVLVAGAGELFF; CDR3 DNA: TGTGCCTGGAGTGTCTTGGTAGCGGGAGCCGGGGAGCTGTTTTTT
clone size: few; V gene: TRBV5-1; J gene: TRBJ1-2; D gene: TRBD1; CDR3 protein: CASSRDREYGYTF; CDR3 DNA: TGCGCCAGCAGCCGGGACAGAGAATATGGCTACACCTTC
clone size: NA; V gene: TRBV28; J gene: TRBJ1-1; D gene: NA; CDR3 protein: CASSSPSGRAEAFF; CDR3 DNA: TGTGCCAGCAGTTCGCCTAGTGGCCGCGCTGAAGCTTTCTTT
clone size: NA; V gene: TRBV5-1; J gene: TRBJ2-1; D gene: NA; CDR3 protein: CASSLAVNEQFF; CDR3 DNA: TGCGCCAGCAGCTTGGCCGTCAATGAGCAGTTCTTC
clone size: few; V gene: TRBV30; J gene: TRBJ2-5; D gene: NA; CDR3 protein: CAWSASGETQYF; CDR3 DNA: TGTGCCTGGAGTGCCAGCGGGGAGACCCAGTACTTC
clone size: NA; V gene: TRBV14; J gene: TRBJ2-1; D gene: TRBD2; CDR3 protein: CASSQVSGGYNEQFF; CDR3 DNA: TGTGCCAGCAGCCAAGTTAGCGGGGGATACAATGAGCAGTTCTTC
clone size: NA; V gene: TRBV5-1; J gene: TRBJ2-1; D gene: TRBD2; CDR3 protein: CASSLAPASGNYNEQFF; CDR3 DNA: TGCGCCAGCAGCTTGGCCCCTGCTAGCGGTAACTACAATGAGCAGTTCTTC
clone size: NA; V gene: TRBV2; J gene: TRBJ2-1; D gene: NA; CDR3 protein: CASSGVGGNDEQFF; CDR3 DNA: TGTGCCAGCAGTGGGGTAGGCGGGAACGATGAGCAGTTCTTC
clone size: once; V gene: TRBV27; J gene: TRBJ2-3; D gene: NA; CDR3 protein: CASRQGTGTQYF; CDR3 DNA: TGTGCCAGCAGACAGGGTACTGGTACGCAGTATTTT
clone size: few; V gene: TRBV5-1; J gene: TRBJ2-3; D gene: TRBD2; CDR3 protein: CASSLATSPTNTQYF; CDR3 DNA: TGCGCCAGCAGCTTGGCGACTAGCCCTACAAATACGCAGTATTTT
clone size: NA; V gene: TRBV14; J gene: TRBJ2-3; D gene: NA; CDR3 protein: CASSQDFGGGRTDTQYF; CDR3 DNA: TGTGCCAGCAGCCAAGATTTCGGGGGAGGACGCACAGATACGCAGTATTTT
clone size: NA; V gene: TRBV29-1; J gene: TRBJ1-4; D gene: NA; CDR3 protein: CSVERELGKLFF; CDR3 DNA: TGCAGCGTTGAACGGGAGTTAGGAAAACTGTTTTTT
clone size: NA; V gene: TRBV5-6; J gene: TRBJ2-1; D gene: TRBD2; CDR3 protein: CASSRAGTSVTEQFF; CDR3 DNA: TGTGCCAGCAGCCGAGCGGGGACTAGCGTCACCGAGCAGTTCTTC
clone size: few; V gene: TRBV29-1; J gene: TRBJ1-4; D gene: NA; CDR3 protein: CSVGGEKLFF; CDR3 DNA: TGCAGCGTCGGGGGTGAAAAACTGTTTTTT
clone size: NA; V gene: TRBV18; J gene: TRBJ1-2; D gene: TRBD1; CDR3 protein: CASSDSTGADGYTF; CDR3 DNA: TGTGCCAGCTCGGACTCAACAGGGGCGGATGGCTACACCTTC
clone size: few; V gene: TRBV7-9; J gene: TRBJ2-7; D gene: TRBD2; CDR3 protein: CASSLFVTSASYEQYF; CDR3 DNA: TGTGCCAGCAGCTTGTTTGTCACTAGCGCGTCCTACGAGCAGTACTTC
clone size: NA; V gene: TRBV28; J gene: TRBJ2-5; D gene: NA; CDR3 protein: CASSSNRGGDQETQYF; CDR3 DNA: TGTGCCAGCAGTTCAAACAGGGGAGGTGACCAAGAGACCCAGTACTTC
clone size: NA; V gene: TRBV4-1; J gene: TRBJ2-1; D gene: TRBD2; CDR3 protein: CASSQVGLAINEQFF; CDR3 DNA: TGCGCCAGCAGCCAAGTCGGACTAGCTATTAATGAGCAGTTCTTC
clone size: NA; V gene: TRBV30; J gene: TRBJ2-5; D gene: NA; CDR3 protein: CAWSVGTHQETQYF; CDR3 DNA: TGTGCCTGGAGTGTAGGGACTCACCAAGAGACCCAGTACTTC
clone size: NA; V gene: TRBV5-1; J gene: TRBJ2-5; D gene: TRBD1; CDR3 protein: CASSLQDRGVWETQYF; CDR3 DNA: TGCGCCAGCAGCTTGCAGGACAGGGGAGTGTGGGAGACCCAGTACTTC
clone size: few; V gene: TRBV19; J gene: TRBJ2-2; D gene: TRBD1; CDR3 protein: CASSNQDREIGELFF; CDR3 DNA: TGTGCCAGTAGTAACCAGGACAGGGAAATCGGGGAGCTGTTTTTT
clone size: NA; V gene: TRBV9; J gene: TRBJ1-5; D gene: TRBD1; CDR3 protein: CASSVTGGTQPQHF; CDR3 DNA: TGTGCCAGCAGCGTTACAGGGGGCACTCAGCCCCAGCATTTT
clone size: NA; V gene: TRBV6-5; J gene: TRBJ2-3; D gene: TRBD2; CDR3 protein: CASSYMTSGDTQYF; CDR3 DNA: TGTGCCAGCAGTTACATGACTAGCGGAGATACGCAGTATTTT
clone size: NA; V gene: TRBV5-4; J gene: TRBJ1-2; D gene: TRBD1; CDR3 protein: CASSLERQGAGSGYTF; CDR3 DNA: TGTGCCAGCAGCCTGGAACGACAGGGAGCCGGGAGTGGCTACACCTTC
clone size: few; V gene: TRBV28; J gene: TRBJ2-6; D gene: TRBD1; CDR3 protein: CASSSLRGRSSGANVLTF; CDR3 DNA: TGTGCCAGCAGTTCCCTCAGGGGGCGCAGCTCTGGGGCCAACGTCCTGACTTTC
clone size: NA; V gene: TRBV28; J gene: TRBJ1-5; D gene: TRBD1; CDR3 protein: CASRAPGQLSNQPQHF; CDR3 DNA: TGTGCCAGCAGAGCCCCGGGACAGCTTAGCAATCAGCCCCAGCATTTT
clone size: few; V gene: TRBV7-9; J gene: TRBJ1-2; D gene: TRBD1; CDR3 protein: CASSLGQANYGYTF; CDR3 DNA: TGTGCCAGCAGCCTTGGACAGGCGAACTATGGCTACACCTTC
clone size: few; V gene: TRBV30; J gene: TRBJ2-3; D gene: NA; CDR3 protein: CAWQRGTAAQYF; CDR3 DNA: TGTGCCTGGCAAAGGGGAACTGCGGCGCAGTATTTT
clone size: few; V gene: TRBV28; J gene: TRBJ2-5; D gene: TRBD2; CDR3 protein: CASSLGGLARETQYF; CDR3 DNA: TGTGCCAGCAGTTTAGGTGGACTAGCTCGGGAGACCCAGTACTTC
clone size: few; V gene: TRBV5-4; J gene: TRBJ2-4; D gene: NA; CDR3 protein: CASSPPGVAQIAKNIQYF; CDR3 DNA: TGTGCCAGCAGCCCTCCCGGGGTAGCTCAAATAGCCAAAAACATTCAGTACTTC
clone size: NA; V gene: TRBV7-9; J gene: TRBJ2-5; D gene: NA; CDR3 protein: CASSPRARRQETQYF; CDR3 DNA: TGTGCCAGCAGCCCGCGGGCCAGACGCCAAGAGACCCAGTACTTC
clone size: NA; V gene: TRBV16; J gene: TRBJ2-7; D gene: TRBD2; CDR3 protein: CASSQNPGGRPIREQYF; CDR3 DNA: TGTGCCAGCAGCCAGAACCCGGGGGGGCGGCCCATAAGGGAGCAGTACTTC
clone size: NA; V gene: TRBV2; J gene: TRBJ2-1; D gene: TRBD2; CDR3 protein: CASGRTSGINEQFF; CDR3 DNA: TGTGCCAGCGGACGGACTAGCGGGATAAATGAGCAGTTCTTC